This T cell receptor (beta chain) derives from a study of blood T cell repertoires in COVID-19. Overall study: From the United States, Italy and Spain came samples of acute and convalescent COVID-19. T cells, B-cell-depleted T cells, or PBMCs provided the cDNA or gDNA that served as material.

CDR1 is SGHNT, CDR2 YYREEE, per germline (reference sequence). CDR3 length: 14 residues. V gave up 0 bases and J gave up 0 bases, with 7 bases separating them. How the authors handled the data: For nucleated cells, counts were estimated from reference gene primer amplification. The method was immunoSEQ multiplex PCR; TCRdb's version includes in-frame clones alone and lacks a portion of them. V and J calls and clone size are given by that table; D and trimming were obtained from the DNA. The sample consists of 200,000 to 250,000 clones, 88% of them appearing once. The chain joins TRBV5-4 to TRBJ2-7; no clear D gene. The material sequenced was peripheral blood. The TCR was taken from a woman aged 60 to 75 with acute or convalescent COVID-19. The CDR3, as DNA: TGTGCCAGCAGCTTGGACCGGTACTCCTACGAGCAGTACTTC. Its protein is CASSLDRYSYEQYF.